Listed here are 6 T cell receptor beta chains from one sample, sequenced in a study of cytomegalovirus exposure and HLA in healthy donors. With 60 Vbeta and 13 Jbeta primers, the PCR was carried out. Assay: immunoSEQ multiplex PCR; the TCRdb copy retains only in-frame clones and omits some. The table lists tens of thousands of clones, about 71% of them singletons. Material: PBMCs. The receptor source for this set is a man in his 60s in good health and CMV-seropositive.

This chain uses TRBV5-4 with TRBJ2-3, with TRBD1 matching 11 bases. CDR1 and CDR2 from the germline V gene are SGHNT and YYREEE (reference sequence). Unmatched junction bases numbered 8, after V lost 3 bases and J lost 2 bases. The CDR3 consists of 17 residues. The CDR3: CASSWRGTGGPTDTQYF. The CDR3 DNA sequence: TGTGCCAGCAGCTGGAGAGGGACAGGGGGACCCACAGATACGCAGTATTTT.

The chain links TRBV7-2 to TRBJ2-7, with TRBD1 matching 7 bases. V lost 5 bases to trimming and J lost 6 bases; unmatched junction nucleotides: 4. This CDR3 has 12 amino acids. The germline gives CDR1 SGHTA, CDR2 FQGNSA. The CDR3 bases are TGTGCCAGCAGCCTATACAGGGGCGAGCAGTACTTC. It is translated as CASSLYRGEQYF.

The CDR3, as DNA: TGTGCCAGCAGCTTAGGAGGAGGGCTCACTTCTGAAGCTTTCTTT. Residues: CASSLGGGLTSEAFF. This chain joins TRBV11-3 and TRBJ1-1; the D is unclear. V lost 1 base and J 6 bases, leaving 15 bases between the germline ends. The V gene's germline CDR1 is SGHNT and CDR2 YENEEA. CDR3 length: 15 amino acids.

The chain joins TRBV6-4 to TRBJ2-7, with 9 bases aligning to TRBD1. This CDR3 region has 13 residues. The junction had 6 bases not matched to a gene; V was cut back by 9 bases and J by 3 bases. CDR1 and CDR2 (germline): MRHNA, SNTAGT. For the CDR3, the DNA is TGTGCCAGTCCCACAGGGGGCCACTACGAGCAGTACTTC. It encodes CASPTGGHYEQYF.

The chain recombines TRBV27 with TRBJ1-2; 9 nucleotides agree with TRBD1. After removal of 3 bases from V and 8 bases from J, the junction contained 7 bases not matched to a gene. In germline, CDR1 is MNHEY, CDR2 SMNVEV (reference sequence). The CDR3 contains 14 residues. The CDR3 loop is CASSFQGTGKGYTF. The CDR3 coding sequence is TGTGCCAGCAGTTTCCAGGGGACAGGGAAAGGCTACACCTTC.

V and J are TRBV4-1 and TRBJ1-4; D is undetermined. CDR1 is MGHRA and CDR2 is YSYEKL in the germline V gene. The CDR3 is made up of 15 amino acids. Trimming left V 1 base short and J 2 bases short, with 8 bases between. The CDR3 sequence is CASSQVAGTNEKLFF. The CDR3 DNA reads TGCGCCAGCAGCCAAGTGGCAGGTACTAATGAAAAACTGTTTTTT.